This T cell receptor beta chain stems from a study of radiotherapy plus CTLA-4 blockade in lung cancer (dated by TCRdb to between 2018 and 2020). With regard to the full study: Among enrolled patients, about 19% had an objective response and about 30% reached disease control. The study at large found these results: TCR clones derived from tumors expanded in peripheral blood after treatment with radiotherapy and ipilimumab. Increased serum interferon-beta after radiation, together with early dynamic changes in blood T cell clones, were reported to be the strongest predictors of response.

The CDR1 and CDR2 encoded by the germline V gene (reference sequence) are LNHNV and YYDKDF. The germline ends are 17 bases apart after V is trimmed by 0 bases and J by 6 bases. CDR3 length: 16 amino acids, cysteine to phenylalanine. CDR3 DNA only is kept here, 48 bases in frame from base 1. The study tested focal radiation therapy combined with CTLA-4 blockade (ipilimumab) in patients with chemo-refractory metastatic non-small-cell lung cancer. Receptors were amplified or captured by the immunoSEQ multiplex PCR assay. In TCRdb, the immuneACCESS table is reduced to in-frame sequences with V and J assigned. These tables do not hold every clone; where another copy was compared, an unresolved V gene accounts for under half, and the others remain unexplained. Here the sample has fewer than 35,000 clones; about 69% occur a single time. The biggest ten clones account for 14% of the sample. This clone was seen a few times. Which antigen it targets is not known. Nothing much larger sits one base from this clone, and base qualities are not available.

This chain is built from TRBV15 and TRBJ1-1, and TRBD1 may be the D gene, going by 5 matching bases. Sequencing was performed on peripheral blood, taken from a patient treated with radiotherapy plus ipilimumab. The TCR comes from a human donor with non-small cell lung cancer that progressed on radiotherapy plus ipilimumab. The DNA sequence follows: TGTGCCACCAGCAGAGATCCGGGGCTCCTCGGCGCTGAAGCTTTCTTT. Its amino acids are CATSRDPGLLGAEAFF.